Shown below are 22 T cell receptor beta chains from a single sample sequenced in a study of regulatory T cells in long-lasting Graves disease. Investigators prepared the TCR beta libraries by applying iRepertoire HTBI primers and Arm-PCR of CDR3 regions. MiXCR, run by TCRdb on the multiplex PCR reads, gives a single entry per CDR3 protein. Here the sample spans hundreds of thousands of distinct CDR3 sequences, approximately 15% being singletons. The time point: newly diagnosed GD, antithyroid drugs for less than 3 months. PBMC-extracted RNA yielded the TCR library. The data also belong to a second study, concerning T cells in Graves' hyperthyroidism and ophthalmopathy.

The input for sequencing was peripheral blood mononuclear cells (PBMCs), taken at new diagnosis, from a patient treated with antithyroid drugs. The receptors derive from a woman in her 30s with Graves disease.

This clonotype was seen more than once but under ten times. The chain uses TRBV5-4 and TRBJ2-1; TRBD2 agrees at 7 bases. V dropped 5 bases and J dropped 10; count of bases not matched to a gene: 12. CDR3 length: 14 amino acids. CDR1 SGHNT and CDR2 YYREEE come from the germline V gene (reference sequence). The CDR3 here is CASSSSGKRREQFF. DNA of the CDR3: TGTGCCAGCAGTTCAAGCGGGAAAAGGAGGGAGCAGTTCTTC.

This clonotype was found a few times. The V and J genes are TRBV27 and TRBJ1-5, with D unresolved. V was shortened by 4 bases and J by 9 bases, with 16 bases between the two germline ends. The length of the CDR3 is 14 residues. The germline V gene encodes CDR1 MNHEY and CDR2 SMNVEV (reference sequence). DNA for the CDR3: TGTGCCAGCAGTTACCGTGAAGGGTGGTGGCCCCAGCATTTT. Amino acid sequence: CASSYREGWWPQHF.

This clonotype was recorded at least ten times. The CDR3 DNA reads TGTGCCAGCAGCCAAACTAGCGGGAAGAGCACAGATACGCAGTATTTT. Translating gives CASSQTSGKSTDTQYF. The rearrangement links TRBV6-2 or TRBV6-3 to TRBJ2-3, with TRBD2 matching over 10 bases. There are 16 residues in the CDR3. The germline CDR1 and CDR2 sequences are MNHEY and SVGEGT. V lost 6 bases, J lost 0 bases, and 6 bases stayed unmatched.

The chain recombines TRBV28 with TRBJ1-2; TRBD1 matches 7 bases. Germline V gene sequence: CDR1 MDHEN, CDR2 SYDVKM. V was pared by 8 bases and J by 5 bases, with 14 bases of the junction left unmatched. The CDR3 extends over 15 amino acids. The CDR3 reads CASEDRDHLRYGYTF. Written as DNA, the CDR3 is TGTGCCAGCGAAGACAGGGACCACCTGCGGTATGGCTACACCTTC.

This clonotype came up many times. A much larger clone differs from this one at a single base, so this may be a read error. This sequence joins TRBV2 and TRBJ1-4; D gene ambiguous. The CDR3 runs to 11 residues. Germline V gives CDR1 SNHLY, CDR2 FYNNEI. The V end lost 5 bases, the J end lost 5 bases, and 3 bases lay between the germline ends. The CDR3 nucleotides are TGTGCCAGCAGTATAAATGAAAAACTGTTTTTT. This sequence encodes CASSINEKLFF.

The genes are TRBV20-1 and TRBJ1-1; D might be TRBD1 (6 bases). Germline CDR1 reads DFQATT; CDR2 reads SNEGSKA (reference sequence). The CDR3 spans 14 residues. Between the trimmed V and J ends, which lost 0 bases and 6 bases, there was a span of 14 bases. The CDR3 nucleotides read TGCAGTGCTAGAGATACGGGGGGGCCCGCTGAAGCTTTCTTT. Translating gives CSARDTGGPAEAFF.

V gene TRBV4-2 combines with J gene TRBJ2-5, with 8 bases matching TRBD1. Germline lookup yields CDR1 LGHNA and CDR2 YNFKEQ. The J segment lost 5 bases and the V segment lost 0 bases, leaving 14 bases of the junction unmatched. CDR3 length: 18 residues. The CDR3 sequence: CASSQDLSRTGWGETQYF. The CDR3 DNA reads TGTGCCAGCAGCCAAGATTTATCCCGGACAGGGTGGGGGGAGACCCAGTACTTC.

Many counts were recorded for this clonotype. J is TRBJ1-5 and V is TRBV6-1; the D gene is possibly TRBD1 (6 bases). Deletions cut 0 bases from V and 6 bases from J, with 12 bases between. CDR1 MNHNS and CDR2 SASEGT come from the germline V gene. The CDR3 runs to 15 residues. This chain's CDR3 is CASSEAGGASQPQHF. The CDR3 DNA sequence: TGTGCCAGCAGTGAAGCGGGGGGGGCGAGTCAGCCCCAGCATTTT.

This clonotype was counted at least ten times. The junction does not match germline at one end; this may be a read error. The chain uses TRBV2 and TRBJ1-1, with D perhaps TRBD1 (6 bases). Germline loops: CDR1 SNHLY, CDR2 FYNNEI. This CDR3 region has 15 residues. CDR3 region: CASSLTGNMNTEAFF. CDR3 nucleotides: TGTGCCAGCAGTCTTACAGGGAATATGAACACTGAAGCCTTCTTT.

This clonotype was detected many times. The chain is built from TRBV5-1 and TRBJ2-3, with 8 bases matching TRBD2. Germline CDR1 SGHRS, CDR2 YFSETQ. The CDR3 covers 17 residues. Unmatched junction bases numbered 12, after V lost 3 bases and J lost 3 bases. The CDR3 DNA reads TGCGCCAGCAGCTCGGGCGTCGGGGGGGCCGGTACAGATACGCAGTATTTT. Translating gives CASSSGVGGAGTDTQYF.

V gene TRBV27 combines with J gene TRBJ2-7; TRBD1 is a possible D gene (7 bases). V lost 7 bases, J lost 4 bases, and 35 bases lay in between. Germline V gives CDR1 MNHEY, CDR2 SMNVEV (reference sequence). This CDR3 spans 20 amino acids. CDR3 in DNA: TGTGCCAGCATGAAGTCGGGAGTGACAGGGCGGACTACGAGAGAATACGAGCAGTACTTC. It specifies CASMKSGVTGRTTREYEQYF.

The chain couples TRBV24-1 to TRBJ2-1; D not certain. V lost 0 bases, J lost 8 bases, and 10 bases lay in between. Germline-derived CDR1 and CDR2 are KGHDR and SFDVKD. CDR3 length: 14 amino acids. CDR3 bases: TGTGCCACCAGTGATTTGCTAGTTTCAGATGAGCAGTTCTTC. Its protein product is CATSDLLVSDEQFF.

There are many counts of this clonotype. The chain uses TRBV6-1 and TRBJ1-1, with 9 bases aligning to TRBD1. The CDR3 consists of 16 residues. The germline gives CDR1 MNHNS, CDR2 SASEGT. Unmatched junction bases numbered 10, after V lost 3 bases and J lost 5 bases. CDR3 nucleotides: TGTGCCAGCAGTGATCCGGGACAGGGAGGCGGGACTGAAGCTTTCTTT. This gives the protein CASSDPGQGGGTEAFF.

The chain recombines TRBV19 with TRBJ2-7, with D possibly matching TRBD1 (6 bases). This CDR3 comprises 14 residues. V lost 7 bases to trimming and J lost 1 base, with 14 bases between them. Germline CDR1 reads LNHDA; CDR2 reads SQIVND (reference sequence). The CDR3 DNA reads TGTGCCAGTAAAGGCCGCCAGGGGTCCTACGAGCAGTACTTC. This gives the protein CASKGRQGSYEQYF.

This clonotype has a count of ten or more. The genes are TRBV28 and TRBJ1-2; the D is unclear. Trimming stripped 6 bases from V and 5 bases from J, with 7 bases between. The CDR3 extends over 11 amino acids. Germline assignment: CDR1 MDHEN and CDR2 SYDVKM. This CDR3 reads CASRLAYGYTF. The CDR3 DNA reads as TGTGCCAGCAGACTCGCTTATGGCTACACCTTC.

For this clonotype: A far larger clone is just one base off, so this is likely a read error. The rearrangement joins TRBV28 to TRBJ2-3; D is perhaps TRBD2 (6 bases). The end of the DNA aligns better with TRBJ2-7, so the J call may be wrong. The CDR3 has 15 residues. Germline assignment: CDR1 MDHEN and CDR2 SYDVKM. Here the CDR3 reads CASSSSGTAYYEQYF. As DNA, the CDR3 is TGTGCCAGCAGCTCCTCCGGGACTGCCTACTACGAGCAGTACTTC.

In its sample, this clonotype was seen many times. The chain recombines TRBV7-8 with TRBJ1-2, with D tentatively TRBD1 (6 bases). The length of the CDR3 is 15 residues. The germline CDR1 and CDR2 sequences are SGHVS and FQNEAQ. V shed 4 bases and J shed 5 bases, with 17 bases lying between them. CDR3: CASSSTGTLSYGYTF. In DNA form, the CDR3 reads TGTGCCAGCAGCTCCACAGGGACCTTATCTTATGGCTACACCTTC. The full variable domain, rest sourced from reference TRBV7-8 and TRBJ1-2, is GAGVSQSPRYKVAKRGQDVALRCDPISGHVSLFWYQQALGQGPEFLTYFQNEAQLDKSGLPSDRFFAERPEGSVSTLKIQRTQQEDSAVYLCASSSTGTLSYGYTFGSGTRLTVV.

The table lists this clonotype with many counts. This chain connects TRBV20-1 to TRBJ1-6, with D perhaps matching TRBD1 (6 bases). V shed 2 bases and J shed 9 bases, with 17 bases lying between them. This CDR3 contains 15 residues. Germline assignment: CDR1 DFQATT and CDR2 SNEGSKA (reference sequence). CDR3 region: CSARPSTGNASPLHF. CDR3 in DNA: TGCAGTGCTAGACCTTCAACAGGGAACGCTTCACCCCTCCACTTT.

This clonotype came up many times. This chain joins TRBV20-1 and TRBJ2-3; 8 bases line up with TRBD1. CDR1 is DFQATT and CDR2 is SNEGSKA in the germline V gene (reference sequence). The CDR3 spans 15 residues. Trimming took 0 bases from V and 5 from J; bases not matched to a gene: 7. In nucleotides, the CDR3 is TGCAGTGCTAGAGAGTCAGGGGGCGTTGGAGATACGCAGTATTTT. Protein product: CSARESGGVGDTQYF.

This clonotype was counted only a few times. This chain joins TRBV19 and TRBJ2-3; 8 nucleotides line up with TRBD1. The CDR3 is 15 residues long. The V gene end was trimmed by 10 bases and the J gene end by 4 bases; junction bases not matched to a gene: 13. Germline lookup yields CDR1 LNHDA and CDR2 SQIVND (reference sequence). The chain's CDR3 is CATTIRGRIADTQYF. CDR3 DNA sequence: TGTGCCACGACGATCAGGGGGCGCATCGCAGATACGCAGTATTTT.

This clonotype was recorded many times. The rearrangement links TRBV2 to TRBJ2-3; the D call may be TRBD1 or TRBD2 (6 bases each). The CDR3 has 14 amino acids. Germline V gene data show CDR1 as SNHLY and CDR2 as FYNNEI. The ends were cut back, 7 bases at V and 5 bases at J, with 16 bases in the middle. The CDR3 sequence is CASISLGGQDTQYF. The CDR3 DNA is TGTGCCAGCATCTCCTTAGGGGGGCAAGATACGCAGTATTTT. Based on the CDR3 plus reference TRBV2 and TRBJ2-3, the full variable domain is EPEVTQTPSHQVTQMGQEVILRCVPISNHLYFYWYRQILGQKVEFLVSFYNNEISEKSEIFDDQFSVERPDGSNFTLKIRSTKLEDSAMYFCASISLGGQDTQYFGPGTRLTVL.

There are many counts of this clonotype. This rearrangement joins TRBV20-1 to TRBJ2-7; the D is unclear. This CDR3 is built from 12 residues. The V end was cut by 2 bases, the J end by 0 bases, with 5 bases between. From germline, CDR1 is DFQATT and CDR2 SNEGSKA (reference sequence). The CDR3 coding sequence is TGCAGTGCTAGACCCAGCTCCTACGAGCAGTACTTC. Translated: CSARPSSYEQYF.